A single sample gave rise to the 8 T cell receptor beta chains below, sequenced in a study of vaccination effects on CD4 cells after COVID-19. Antigen-specific CD4+ T cells expanded by the ViraFEST assay with viral peptide pools were then sequenced. When nine to ten days of culture had elapsed, CD4+ T cells were isolated. These receptors have no identified antigens. TCRdb keeps only in-frame clones here, not all; method: immunoSEQ multiplex PCR. The data hold around 31,000 clones, with about 72% observed a single time. The specimen was CD4+ T cells from PBMCs cultured with HCoV-229E spike peptides, collected before COVID-19 vaccination. These receptors originate from a human donor who received a COVID-19 vaccine.

Of note for this clone: Sequence at one end of the junction differs from germline and may be a read error. The rearrangement joins TRBV7-2 to TRBJ2-7; possible D gene TRBD1, 5 bases. The CDR3 has 13 residues. Germline CDR1 is SGHTA and CDR2 is FQGNSA. CDR3 nucleotide sequence: TGTGCCAGCAGCTTAGCGAGTAACAGGTTCGTGAACTTC. It codes for CASSLASNRFVNF.

The chain uses TRBV7-9 and TRBJ1-2; D call uncertain. The CDR3 length is 14 residues. V gave up 7 bases and J gave up 3 bases, with 15 bases separating them. The germline V gene has CDR1 SEHNR and CDR2 FQNEAQ (reference sequence). CDR3 residues: CASIRGSSYYGYTF. The CDR3 bases are TGTGCCAGCATCCGAGGGTCGTCCTACTATGGCTACACCTTC.

This clone occurred a few times. CDR3 protein: CAIGQGRYSDFF. In nucleotides, the CDR3 is TGTGCCATCGGCCAGGGGCGTTATAGTGATTTCTTT. The chain uses TRBV10-3 and TRBJ1-1; D perhaps matches TRBD1 (6 bases). The germline V and J ends were trimmed by 8 bases and 13 bases, with 20 bases remaining between them. The length of the CDR3 is 12 residues. Germline loops: CDR1 ENHRY, CDR2 SYGVKD.

The rearrangement joins TRBV6-5 to TRBJ1-2, with D unclear. Trimming left V 8 bases short and J 7 bases short, with 17 bases between. This CDR3 region has 13 residues. Looked up from germline, CDR1 is MNHEY and CDR2 is SVGAGI. The DNA of the CDR3 is TGTGCCAGCGCCCCCGGGAACCGTCTTGGCTACACCTTC. Protein product: CASAPGNRLGYTF.

J is TRBJ1-1 and V is TRBV12-5; D might be TRBD1 (6 bases). The CDR3 loop spans 19 amino acids. V lost 0 bases, J lost 0 bases, and 20 bases lay in between. CDR1 is LGHNT and CDR2 is FRNRAP in the germline V gene. The CDR3 is CASGLVRKDSRTLNTEAFF. The CDR3 bases are TGTGCTAGTGGTTTGGTACGTAAGGACAGCCGGACTTTGAACACTGAAGCTTTCTTT.

This rearrangement joins TRBV6-5 to TRBJ2-3; weak D call: TRBD2 (7 bases). In germline, CDR1 is MNHEY, CDR2 SVGAGI. This CDR3 has 15 residues. V was shortened by 6 bases and J by 5 bases, with 18 bases between the two germline ends. In nucleotides, the CDR3 is TGTGCCAGCAGGGCATGGGGGGGGGCCAAAGATACGCAGTATTTT. Amino acid sequence: CASRAWGGAKDTQYF.

The chain carries TRBV11-2 and TRBJ1-3; D perhaps matches TRBD1 (5 bases). This CDR3 is 14 amino acids long. V lost 1 base and J 2 bases, leaving 6 bases between the germline ends. Germline CDR1 and CDR2: SGHAT and FQNNGV. DNA for the CDR3: TGTGCCAGCAGCTTAGCCAGGGCTGGAAACACCATATATTTT. Protein: CASSLARAGNTIYF.

The V gene is TRBV19, the J gene TRBJ2-7; 11 nucleotides agree with TRBD2. The germline V gene has CDR1 LNHDA and CDR2 SQIVND (reference sequence). J lost 5 bases, V lost 5 bases, and 8 bases had no gene match. This CDR3 is 15 amino acids long. The CDR3 loop reads CASSSIAGGPNEQYF. The CDR3 DNA is TGTGCCAGTAGTTCTATAGCGGGAGGGCCAAACGAGCAGTACTTC.